The rows below give T cell receptor beta chains drawn from one sample of a study of OX40 agonist ivuxolimab in advanced cancers. The protocol was immunoSEQ multiplex PCR, while the TCRdb copy is restricted to in-frame clones and leaves out a portion. The sample gives some 46,000 clones, approximately 80% of which show up once; 3.9% is in the top ten. The source was CD4+ or CD8+ T cells sorted from blood, collected in a trial of the OX40 agonist ivuxolimab. The source of these receptors is an adult with an advanced solid tumor such as melanoma, head and neck, liver or kidney cancer. Each CDR3 is given with its conserved first and last residue. A D gene is named only where the DNA matches it firmly. Only some rows state a clone size, as once, few, many or a class for expanded clones.

d_gene	v_gene	abundance	j_gene	CDR3nt	CDR3aa
TRBD2	TRBV5-1	.	TRBJ2-1	TGCGCCAGCAGCTTCCCGGGACTAGCGGGGCTGAGCGATGAGCAGTTCTTC	CASSFPGLAGLSDEQFF
.	TRBV14	.	TRBJ1-2	TGTGCCAGCAGCCAACTAGGGTTGGATGGCTACACCTTC	CASSQLGLDGYTF
.	TRBV28	.	TRBJ1-2	TGTGCCAGCAGTCACAGGGTGGACTATGGCTACACCTTC	CASSHRVDYGYTF
TRBD1	TRBV7-2	.	TRBJ1-1	TGTGCCAGCAGCTTAGTAGGGGGCCAGACTGAAGCTTTCTTT	CASSLVGGQTEAFF
.	TRBV5-6	.	TRBJ1-1	TGTGCCAGCAGCACCGTGGGGAGGTTAAGCGACACTGAAGCTTTCTTT	CASSTVGRLSDTEAFF
.	TRBV11-2	.	TRBJ1-3	TGTGCCAGCAGCTTAGCATCCGGGAGCGGAAACACCATATATTTT	CASSLASGSGNTIYF
TRBD2	TRBV14	.	TRBJ2-1	TGTGCCAGCAGCCAAAGGGGGGCCCTACTAGCGGGACCTCTGAATGAGCAGTTCTTC	CASSQRGALLAGPLNEQFF
.	TRBV9	once	TRBJ2-2	TGTGCCAGCAGCGTATTTCCGGGAGCCGGGGAGCTGTTTTTT	CASSVFPGAGELFF
.	TRBV5-1	.	TRBJ1-1	TGCGCCAGCAGCCCTGGGGACGTCTTTGGCCCTGAAGCTTTCTTT	CASSPGDVFGPEAFF
TRBD1	TRBV5-1	.	TRBJ1-1	TGCGCCAGCAGCTTGGAAGGAGGGGGCTGGAGCACTGAAGCTTTCTTT	CASSLEGGGWSTEAFF
.	TRBV29-1	.	TRBJ2-5	TGCAGCGTTACAGGGGGAGGGGAGACCCAGTACTTC	CSVTGGGETQYF
TRBD2	TRBV15	once	TRBJ2-3	TGTGCCACCAGCCCCCGAGATTCGGGACTAGCCTTATACAAGTATTTT	CATSPRDSGLALYKYF
TRBD2	TRBV7-9	few	TRBJ2-1	TGTGCCAGCAGCCGCGTAATTAGCGGGGACAATGAGCAGTTCTTC	CASSRVISGDNEQFF
TRBD2	TRBV28	.	TRBJ2-7	TGTGCCAGCATCCAGGGACTAGCTGGCTACGAGCAGTACTTC	CASIQGLAGYEQYF
TRBD1	TRBV2	.	TRBJ1-2	TGTGCCAGCAGCGTCCCGCCAGGACAGGGCGTTAGCTATGGCTACACCTTC	CASSVPPGQGVSYGYTF
.	TRBV10-3	.	TRBJ1-2	TGTGCCATCAGTGCCCTCATCTATGGCTACACCTTC	CAISALIYGYTF
TRBD2	TRBV18	medium-sized	TRBJ2-7	TGTGCCAGCGGAGGGACTAGCGGGAGAGCGGAGCAGTACTTC	CASGGTSGRAEQYF
.	TRBV7-9	.	TRBJ1-1	TGTGACTCGAGTCCGGGACCCACTGAAGCTTTCTTT	CDSSPGPTEAFF
TRBD2	TRBV5-4	few	TRBJ2-1	TGTGCCAGCAGCTCGCTTCTAGCGGGAGTCAACAATGAGCAGTTCTTC	CASSSLLAGVNNEQFF
.	TRBV6-6	.	TRBJ1-3	TGTGCCAGCAGGGGACCGGGAAACACCATATATTTT	CASRGPGNTIYF
.	TRBV5-1	few	TRBJ2-1	TGCGCCAGCAGCCGAGAGGGCGATGAGCAGTTCTTC	CASSREGDEQFF
.	TRBV5-1	.	TRBJ2-5	TGCGCCAGCAGCGCGTTCGGAGGGGCGACAGAGACCCAGTACTTC	CASSAFGGATETQYF
.	TRBV5-1	.	TRBJ2-5	TGCGCCAGCAGCTTGCATAGGCTAGCTTTGACCGAGGGGAAAGAGACCCAGTACTTC	CASSLHRLALTEGKETQYF
.	TRBV27	.	TRBJ1-5	TGTGCCAGCAGTCCCCTCCCAGGGCGCCGGGGCAATCAGCCCCAGCATTTT	CASSPLPGRRGNQPQHF
.	TRBV6-6	.	TRBJ2-1	TGTGCCAGCAGTTACCGGGGACTCAGCTCCTACAATGAGCAGTTCTTC	CASSYRGLSSYNEQFF
.	TRBV29-1	.	TRBJ1-3	TGCAGCGCTGCCTTCTCTGGAAACACCATATATTTT	CSAAFSGNTIYF
.	TRBV6-6	.	TRBJ1-5	TGTGCCAGCAGACGGGGGGGGAGCTATAGCAATCAGCCCCAGCATTTT	CASRRGGSYSNQPQHF
TRBD1	TRBV28	medium-sized	TRBJ1-5	TGTGCCAGCAGGATTACCGGGACAGGGAATCAGCCCCAGCATTTT	CASRITGTGNQPQHF
.	TRBV5-6	.	TRBJ2-5	TGTGCCAGCAGCCCCGAGGGTCAAGAGACCCAGTACTTC	CASSPEGQETQYF
.	TRBV7-2	.	TRBJ1-5	TGTGCCAGCAGCTCCCAGGGTTATAGCAATCAGCCCCAGCATTTT	CASSSQGYSNQPQHF
.	TRBV7-2	few	TRBJ1-5	TGTGCCAGCAGCCGTGGCAGGGAGGGTCAGCCCCAGCATTTT	CASSRGREGQPQHF